The 15 T cell receptor beta chains below were found in one sample sequenced in a study of Graves' ophthalmopathy and Graves' hyperthyroidism. Amplification of TCR beta CDR3 regions used RNA transcripts. HTBI primers primed a first-round RT-PCR, and a second-round multiplex PCR followed. TCRdb itself ran the multiplex PCR reads through MiXCR, one entry per CDR3 protein. The data contain more than 300,000 distinct CDR3 sequences, just over 15% of them singletons. What was sequenced was peripheral blood. These receptors were collected from a woman aged 18-30 years with stable Graves' hyperthyroidism.

This clonotype was recorded many times. The chain carries TRBV29-1 and TRBJ1-1, with a weak D call TRBD1 (6 bases). V lost 6 bases, J lost 0 bases, and 11 bases lay in between. From germline, CDR1 is SQVTM and CDR2 ANQGSEA. The CDR3 spans 13 residues. The CDR3 here is CSVETGMNTEAFF. The CDR3 bases are TGCAGCGTGGAAACAGGGATGAACACTGAAGCTTTCTTT.

This clonotype was recorded a few times. V usage is TRBV11-2 and J usage is TRBJ2-7; no firm D call. CDR1 SGHAT and CDR2 FQNNGV come from the germline V gene. The CDR3 totals 15 residues. V was trimmed by 6 bases and J by 6 bases, leaving 21 bases between them. Here the CDR3 DNA reads TGTGCCAGCAGGGCCCCCTTTAAGACTGGCGGCGAGCAGTACTTC. The encoded protein is CASRAPFKTGGEQYF.

This clonotype was seen a handful of times. The V and J genes are TRBV12-3 or TRBV12-4 and TRBJ2-3, with 8 bases that match TRBD2. The CDR3 covers 16 residues. Trimming took 5 bases from V and 5 from J; bases not matched to a gene: 12. The CDR3 here is CASSRYSGTSGDTQYF. The CDR3 DNA sequence: TGTGCCAGCAGTCGTTATAGCGGGACCAGCGGAGATACGCAGTATTTT.

Many counts were recorded for this clonotype. Relative to the germline gene, one junction end is altered; a read error may explain this. The chain recombines TRBV5-1 with TRBJ2-5, with 9 bases identical to TRBD2. CDR3 length equals 14 residues. Per the germline V gene, CDR1 is SGHRS and CDR2 is YFSETQ. CDR3 sequence (DNA): TGTGCCAGCAGCCGTGCGGGGGGGCAAGAGACCCAGTACTTC. This encodes CASSRAGGQETQYF.

The genes are TRBV5-6 and TRBJ2-7; 7 bases are shared with TRBD1. This CDR3 is built from 11 residues. Per the germline V gene, CDR1 is SGHDT and CDR2 is YYEEEE. V shed 5 bases, J shed 13 bases, and the junction held 9 bases outside the gene matches. CDR3 DNA sequence: TGTGCCAGCAGATACGGACAGGTTCAATACTTC. Translation gives CASRYGQVQYF.

This clonotype occurred many times. This sequence joins TRBV20-1 and TRBJ2-7; 9 positions match TRBD1. The CDR3 consists of 14 residues. In germline, CDR1 is DFQATT, CDR2 SNEGSKA (reference sequence). V shed 1 base, J shed 4 bases, and the junction held 5 bases outside the gene matches. CDR3 protein: CSARGVTGGYEQYF. In DNA form, the CDR3 reads TGCAGTGCTAGAGGTGTGACAGGGGGATACGAGCAGTACTTC.

This clonotype was seen repeatedly, ten times or more. This chain joins TRBV18 and TRBJ1-2, with TRBD1 matching over 7 bases. The germline V gene encodes CDR1 KGHSH and CDR2 LQKENI. V trimming: 6 bases; J trimming: 2 bases; junction bases outside the gene matches: 12. This CDR3 contains 16 residues. This CDR3 reads CASSPSPGQKNYGYTF. In DNA, the CDR3 is TGTGCCAGCTCCCCCTCTCCGGGACAGAAGAACTATGGCTACACCTTC.

The sample holds many counts of this clonotype. The rearrangement joins TRBV6-1 to TRBJ2-7, with 12 bases matching TRBD2. Trimming took 8 bases from V and 0 from J; bases not matched to a gene: 8. Germline CDR1 MNHNS, CDR2 SASEGT. The CDR3 has 16 amino acids. In nucleotides, the CDR3 is TGTGCCAGCGGAGGGACTAGCGGGTTGAGCTCCTACGAGCAGTACTTC. Amino acid sequence: CASGGTSGLSSYEQYF.

This clonotype was seen many times. The chain carries TRBV15 and TRBJ1-5, with 9 positions matching TRBD1. Trimming at V came to 6 bases and at J to 2 bases, leaving 2 bases not matched to a gene. Germline V gene data show CDR1 as LNHNV and CDR2 as YYDKDF (reference sequence). The length of the CDR3 is 14 residues. CDR3 amino acids: CATRTGGGNQPQHF. In nucleotides, the CDR3 is TGTGCCACCAGAACAGGGGGCGGCAATCAGCCCCAGCATTTT. Based on the CDR3 plus reference TRBV15 and TRBJ1-5, the full variable domain is DAMVIQNPRYQVTQFGKPVTLSCSQTLNHNVMYWYQQKSSQAPKLLFHYYDKDFNNEADTPDNFQSRRPNTSFCFLDIRSPGLGDTAMYLCATRTGGGNQPQHFGDGTRLSIL.

The chain employs TRBV6-1 and TRBJ2-7, with D hard to call. CDR3 length: 15 amino acids. The germline V gene has CDR1 MNHNS and CDR2 SASEGT. Trimming removed 5 bases from V and 2 bases from J, with 16 bases in between. The CDR3, as DNA: TGTGCCAGCAGTACACATTACCAGACTCCCTACGAGCAGTACTTC. It encodes CASSTHYQTPYEQYF.

This clonotype is a singleton in its sample. This CDR3 reads CASSPMGHNYGYTF. The CDR3 bases are TGTGCCAGCAGTCCCATGGGACATAACTATGGCTACACCTTC. The V gene is TRBV6-2 or TRBV6-3, the J gene TRBJ1-2; possible D gene TRBD1, 6 bases. V was clipped by 5 bases and J by 1 base, with 11 bases between them. The length of the CDR3 is 14 residues. Germline V lookup: CDR1 MNHEY, CDR2 SVGEGT.

The rearrangement links TRBV11-2 to TRBJ1-3; TRBD1 matches 7 bases. With V trimmed by 5 bases and J by 0 bases, 10 bases remained unmatched. The CDR3 has 17 amino acids. Germline V lookup: CDR1 SGHAT, CDR2 FQNNGV. In DNA, the CDR3 is TGTGCCAGCAGCAGATTCCCCACAGGGGACTCTGGAAACACCATATATTTT. Amino acid sequence: CASSRFPTGDSGNTIYF.

At least ten counts were recorded for this clonotype. The J gene is TRBJ2-7, the V gene TRBV2; tentatively, D is TRBD2 (7 bases). With 4 bases removed from V and 3 bases from J, the gap between germline ends came to 19 bases. This CDR3 is 16 amino acids long. Germline CDR1 and CDR2: SNHLY and FYNNEI. CDR3 sequence reads: CASSGGGGHIYYEQYF. Here the CDR3 DNA reads TGTGCCAGCAGTGGGGGAGGGGGTCATATCTACTACGAGCAGTACTTC.

This clonotype was recorded many times. V is TRBV27 and J is TRBJ1-2, with 11 bases fitting TRBD1. V trimming: 2 bases; J trimming: 7 bases; junction bases outside the gene matches: 12. Germline assignment: CDR1 MNHEY and CDR2 SMNVEV (reference sequence). The CDR3 sequence is 17 residues long. CDR3 nucleotides: TGTGCCAGCAGTTTAAATCCTTCCCGGGACAGGGGGTTTGGCTACACCTTC. Translation gives CASSLNPSRDRGFGYTF.

As concerns this clonotype: With a much larger clone just one base away, this may be a read error. This sequence joins TRBV12-3 or TRBV12-4 and TRBJ1-5, with D uncertain. The V end was cut by 6 bases, the J end by 1 base, with 10 bases between. This CDR3 has 14 residues. The CDR3 region has the DNA TGTGCCAGCAGCCAGGAGTGGAGCAATCAGCCCCAGCATTTT. Translated: CASSQEWSNQPQHF.